Listed below are T cell receptor beta chains from one sample, sequenced in a study of T cell responses to AZD1222 COVID-19 vaccine. The repertoire was sequenced with immunoSEQ multiplex PCR; TCRdb's copy has only in-frame clones and lacks some. The table lists roughly 120,000 clones, roughly nine tenths of them singletons. The sample consisted of peripheral blood, taken 28 days after the second AZD1222 dose. These receptors all stem from an adult who received the AZD1222 COVID-19 vaccine. CDR3s include the opening cysteine and the closing phenylalanine or tryptophan. D genes are given only for firm matches. Clone size appears in some rows only: once, few, many, or a class for an expanded clone.

j_call,clone_size,cdr3_length,v_call,d_call,cdr3_nt,cdr3_aa
TRBJ2-2,-,15,TRBV11-2,-,TGTGCCAGCAGCGGACGGATGGGGTCCACCGGGGAGCTGTTTTTT,CASSGRMGSTGELFF
TRBJ2-3,-,14,TRBV12-5,-,TGTGCTAGTGGTCTTGGGCGTAGCACAGATACGCAGTATTTT,CASGLGRSTDTQYF
TRBJ2-5,few,17,TRBV15,TRBD1,TGTGCCACCAGCAGTCCGACAGGGGGCTTACGTCGGGAGACCCAGTACTTC,CATSSPTGGLRRETQYF
TRBJ2-2,-,13,TRBV27,-,TGTGCCAGCAGTTTGAGCAACACCGGGGAGCTGTTTTTT,CASSLSNTGELFF
TRBJ2-5,-,15,TRBV3-1/TRBV3-2,-,TGTGCCAGCAGCCAAGTATCCGTTATCCAAGAGACCCAGTACTTC,CASSQVSVIQETQYF
TRBJ1-1,-,15,TRBV4-1,TRBD1,TGCGCCAGCAGCCAGGGACAGGAAGTGTACACTGAAGCTTTCTTT,CASSQGQEVYTEAFF
TRBJ1-2,-,15,TRBV4-1,TRBD1,TGCGCCAGCAGCCAAGATAAGGGGGCGATGGGTGGCTACACCTTC,CASSQDKGAMGGYTF
TRBJ1-4,-,13,TRBV6-5,-,TGTGCCAGCAGTTACGGGGGGTACGAAAAACTGTTTTTT,CASSYGGYEKLFF
TRBJ1-5,-,19,TRBV4-2,TRBD1,TGTGCCAGCAGCCAAGATTTCCCCTGGGACAGGGGTGAAAATCAGCCCCAGCATTTT,CASSQDFPWDRGENQPQHF
TRBJ1-4,-,14,TRBV19,-,TGTGCCAGTAGGGGAGGGGGAGGAGGAGAAAAACTGTTTTTT,CASRGGGGGEKLFF
TRBJ1-1,once,12,TRBV7-9,-,TGTGCCAGCAGCGGCCCGGGGACTGAAGCTTTCTTT,CASSGPGTEAFF
TRBJ1-3,once,14,TRBV6-5,TRBD1,TGTGCCAGCAAACCCGGGACAGGGGGAAACACCATATATTTT,CASKPGTGGNTIYF
TRBJ1-3,-,15,TRBV11-2,TRBD1,TGTGCCAGCAGCTTAGAACAGGGGGCTGGAAACACCATATATTTT,CASSLEQGAGNTIYF
TRBJ2-5,-,18,TRBV4-1,TRBD2,TGCGCCAGCAGCCAAGGCCGGAATAGCGGGGGGTACCAAGAGACCCAGTACTTC,CASSQGRNSGGYQETQYF
TRBJ1-2,-,15,TRBV19,TRBD1,TGTGCCAGTAGTCCGGGACAGGGGGAGGTGGAGGGCTACACCTTC,CASSPGQGEVEGYTF
TRBJ2-7,-,15,TRBV5-4,TRBD2,TGTGCCAGCAGTCACCGGACTAGCGGATTCTACGAGCAGTACTTC,CASSHRTSGFYEQYF
TRBJ2-3,-,16,TRBV24-1,TRBD1,TGTGCCACCAGTGATAAGCAGGGGGCTGGCACAGATACGCAGTATTTT,CATSDKQGAGTDTQYF
TRBJ2-5,-,15,TRBV6-5,-,TGTGCCAGCAGTTATACGCCCGGCGGTCGAGAGACCCAGTACTTC,CASSYTPGGRETQYF
TRBJ1-2,once,14,TRBV5-1,-,TGCGCCAGCAGCTTGGTTGGGGCCGGCTATGGCTACACCTTC,CASSLVGAGYGYTF
TRBJ1-6,-,14,TRBV27,-,TGTGCCAGCAGTGAGGCCCGGACAGTTTCACCCCTCCACTTT,CASSEARTVSPLHF
TRBJ1-6,-,14,TRBV6-6,-,TGTGCCAGCAGTTACGAAGGCTATAATTCACCCCTCCACTTT,CASSYEGYNSPLHF
TRBJ2-2,few,16,TRBV4-1,TRBD1,TGCGCCAGCAGCCAAGCCGGGACAGGGTATACCGGGGAGCTGTTTTTT,CASSQAGTGYTGELFF
TRBJ1-2,-,15,TRBV5-4,-,TGTGCCAGCAGCTTGGCCGTAGGGCAACCCGCAGGCTACACCTTC,CASSLAVGQPAGYTF
TRBJ1-1,-,14,TRBV3-1/TRBV3-2,-,TGTGCCAGCAGATTAAGTACCACTTCGACTGAAGCTTTCTTT,CASRLSTTSTEAFF
TRBJ1-1,-,15,TRBV5-4,-,TGTGCCAGCAGCAGGGGGGGAAGGACGAACACTGAAGCTTTCTTT,CASSRGGRTNTEAFF
TRBJ2-7,once,14,TRBV6-5,-,TGTGCCAGCAGGAAGGACGGAGGACTCTACGAGCAGTACTTC,CASRKDGGLYEQYF
TRBJ1-1,-,14,TRBV6-5,TRBD1,TGTGCCAGCAGTTACTTCGGGACAGTCACTGAAGCTTTCTTT,CASSYFGTVTEAFF
TRBJ2-7,many,17,TRBV5-1,TRBD2,TGCGCCAGCAGCTTGGCCTATAGCGGGGGAGGTTTCTACGAGCAGTACTTC,CASSLAYSGGGFYEQYF
TRBJ1-4,few,16,TRBV5-6,-,TGTGCCAGCAGCTTGAGAGGGGAGCGTATTAATGAAAAACTGTTTTTT,CASSLRGERINEKLFF
TRBJ1-1,-,13,TRBV10-1,TRBD1,TGCGCCAGCAGTGAGTCAACAGGGGGAGAAGCTTTCTTT,CASSESTGGEAFF
TRBJ2-7,-,12,TRBV30,-,TGTGCCTGGAGTCAAGACTTCTACGAGCAGTACTTC,CAWSQDFYEQYF
TRBJ2-7,-,16,TRBV6-5,TRBD2,TGTGCCAGCAGTTACGGCCCCCTAGCGGGGAGCGACGAGCAGTACTTC,CASSYGPLAGSDEQYF
TRBJ1-4,-,11,TRBV11-2,-,TGTGCCAGCAGCCTTCAGGAAAAACTGTTTTTT,CASSLQEKLFF
TRBJ1-6,-,13,TRBV30,-,TGTGCCTGGAGCGGGACCCTTAGTTCACCCCTCCACTTT,CAWSGTLSSPLHF
TRBJ2-2,-,13,TRBV5-1,TRBD1,TGCGCCAGCAGGGCCAGGGGGCCCGGGGAGCTGTTTTTT,CASRARGPGELFF
TRBJ2-2,once,19,TRBV3-1/TRBV3-2,-,TGTGCCAGCAGCCAACACTTGAGGTGGGGGGGCCGGGAAGCCGGGGAGCTGTTTTTT,CASSQHLRWGGREAGELFF